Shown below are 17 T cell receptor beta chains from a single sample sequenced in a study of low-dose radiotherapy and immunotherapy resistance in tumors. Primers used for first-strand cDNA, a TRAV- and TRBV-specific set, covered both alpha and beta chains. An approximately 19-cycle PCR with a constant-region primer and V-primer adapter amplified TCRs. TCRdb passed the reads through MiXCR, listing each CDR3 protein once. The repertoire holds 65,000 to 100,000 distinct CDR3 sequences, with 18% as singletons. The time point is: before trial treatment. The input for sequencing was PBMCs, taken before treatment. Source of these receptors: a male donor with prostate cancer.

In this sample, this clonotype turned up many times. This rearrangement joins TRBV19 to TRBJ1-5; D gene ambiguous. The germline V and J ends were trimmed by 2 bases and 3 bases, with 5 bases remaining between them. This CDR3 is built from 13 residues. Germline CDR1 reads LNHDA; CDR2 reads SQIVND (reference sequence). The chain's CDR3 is CASSISPNQPQHF. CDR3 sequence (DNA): TGTGCCAGTAGTATAAGCCCCAATCAGCCCCAGCATTTT.

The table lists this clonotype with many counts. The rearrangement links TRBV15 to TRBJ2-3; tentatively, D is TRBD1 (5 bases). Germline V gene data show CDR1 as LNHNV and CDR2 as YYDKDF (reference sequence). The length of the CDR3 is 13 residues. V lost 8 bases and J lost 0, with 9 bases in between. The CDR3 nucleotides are TGTGCCACCCACCAGGGTAGCACAGATACGCAGTATTTT. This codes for CATHQGSTDTQYF.

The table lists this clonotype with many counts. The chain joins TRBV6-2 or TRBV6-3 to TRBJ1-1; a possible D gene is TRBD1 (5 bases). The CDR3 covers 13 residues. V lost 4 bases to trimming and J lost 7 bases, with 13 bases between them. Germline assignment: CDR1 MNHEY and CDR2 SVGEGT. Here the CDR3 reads CASSSSGGSEAFF. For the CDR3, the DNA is TGTGCCAGCAGTTCGTCGGGGGGTAGTGAAGCTTTCTTT.

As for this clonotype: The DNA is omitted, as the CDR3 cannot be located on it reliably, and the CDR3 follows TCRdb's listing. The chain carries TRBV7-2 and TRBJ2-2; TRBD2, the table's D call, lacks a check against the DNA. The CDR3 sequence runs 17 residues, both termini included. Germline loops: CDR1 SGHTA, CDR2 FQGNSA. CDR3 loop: CASSLLGTSGAGELFFF.

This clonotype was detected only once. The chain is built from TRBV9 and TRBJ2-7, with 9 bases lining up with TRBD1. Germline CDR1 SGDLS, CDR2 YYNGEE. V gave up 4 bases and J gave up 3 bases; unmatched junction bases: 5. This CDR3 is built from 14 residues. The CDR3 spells CASSPRQGVYEQYF. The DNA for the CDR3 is TGTGCCAGCAGCCCTCGACAGGGGGTCTACGAGCAGTACTTC.

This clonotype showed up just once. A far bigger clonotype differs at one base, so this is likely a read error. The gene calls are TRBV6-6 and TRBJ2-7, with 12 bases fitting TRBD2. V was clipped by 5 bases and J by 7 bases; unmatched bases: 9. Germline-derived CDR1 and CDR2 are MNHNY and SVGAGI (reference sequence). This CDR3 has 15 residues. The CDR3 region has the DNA TGTGCCAGCAGTGAACTAGCGGGGGGTAACAATGAGCAGTACTTC. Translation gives CASSELAGGNNEQYF.

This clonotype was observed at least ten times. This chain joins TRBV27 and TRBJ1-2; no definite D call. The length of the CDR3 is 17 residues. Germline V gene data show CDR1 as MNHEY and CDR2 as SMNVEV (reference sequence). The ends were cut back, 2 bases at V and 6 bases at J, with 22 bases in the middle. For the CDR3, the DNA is TGTGCCAGCAGTTTAGGGCGCACGAAGTCCCGAAGGCATGGCTACACCTTC. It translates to CASSLGRTKSRRHGYTF.

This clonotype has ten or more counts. CDR3 DNA: TGTGCCAGCAGTGGCCCCCGGGTTCCAGATACGCAGTATTTT. As protein: CASSGPRVPDTQYF. The rearrangement uses TRBV2 and TRBJ2-3; D not certain. V lost 4 bases and J lost 4, with 12 bases in between. Germline CDR1 reads SNHLY; CDR2 reads FYNNEI. There are 14 residues in the CDR3.

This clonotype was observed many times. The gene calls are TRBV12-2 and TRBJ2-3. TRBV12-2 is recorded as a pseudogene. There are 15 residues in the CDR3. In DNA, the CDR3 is TGTGCAAGTCGCTTCGCGGGTACTAGCACAGATACGCAGTATTTT. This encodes CASRFAGTSTDTQYF.

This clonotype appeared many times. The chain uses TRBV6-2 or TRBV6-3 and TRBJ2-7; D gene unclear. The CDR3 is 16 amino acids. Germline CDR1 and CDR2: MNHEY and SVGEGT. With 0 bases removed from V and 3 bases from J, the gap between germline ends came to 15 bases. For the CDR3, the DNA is TGTGCCAGCAGTTACTCTCTAAGGAGACCGAGCTACGAGCAGTACTTC. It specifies CASSYSLRRPSYEQYF.

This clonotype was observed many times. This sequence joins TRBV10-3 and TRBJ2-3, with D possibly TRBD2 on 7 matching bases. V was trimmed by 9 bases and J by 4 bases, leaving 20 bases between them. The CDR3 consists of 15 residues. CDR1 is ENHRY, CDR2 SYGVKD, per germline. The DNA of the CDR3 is TGTGCCATACGGAAGGGGGAGGGTTCATCAGATACGCAGTATTTT. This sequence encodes CAIRKGEGSSDTQYF.

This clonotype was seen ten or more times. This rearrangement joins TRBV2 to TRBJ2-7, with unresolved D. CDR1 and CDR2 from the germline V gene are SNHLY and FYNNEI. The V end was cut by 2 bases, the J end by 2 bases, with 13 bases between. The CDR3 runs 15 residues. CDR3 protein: CASSEQADGTYEQYF. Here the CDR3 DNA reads TGTGCCAGCAGTGAACAGGCCGACGGAACCTACGAGCAGTACTTC.

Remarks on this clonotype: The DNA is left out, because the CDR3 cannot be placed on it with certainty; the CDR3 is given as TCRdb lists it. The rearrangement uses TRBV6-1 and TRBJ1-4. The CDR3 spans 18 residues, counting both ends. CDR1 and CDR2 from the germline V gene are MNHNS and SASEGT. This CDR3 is CASSALRSNEKLFFFFFF.

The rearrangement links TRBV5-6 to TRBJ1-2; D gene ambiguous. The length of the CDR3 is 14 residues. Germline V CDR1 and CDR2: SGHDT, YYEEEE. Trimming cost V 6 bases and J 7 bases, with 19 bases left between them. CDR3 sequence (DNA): TGTGCCAGCACCCCGCCCGGCTCCCTGGTTGGCTACACCTTC. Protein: CASTPPGSLVGYTF. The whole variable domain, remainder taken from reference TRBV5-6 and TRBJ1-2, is DAGVTQSPTHLIKTRGQQVTLRCSPKSGHDTVSWYQQALGQGPQFIFQYYEEEERQRGNFPDRFSGHQFPNYSSELNVNALLLGDSALYLCASTPPGSLVGYTFGSGTRLTVV.

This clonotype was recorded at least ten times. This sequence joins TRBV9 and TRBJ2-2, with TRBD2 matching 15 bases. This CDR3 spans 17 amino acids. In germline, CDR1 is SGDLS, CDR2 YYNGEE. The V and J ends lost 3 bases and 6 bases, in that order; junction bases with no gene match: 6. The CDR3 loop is CASSGGLAGGRAGELFF. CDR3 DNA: TGTGCCAGCAGCGGCGGACTAGCGGGGGGGCGCGCCGGGGAGCTGTTTTTT.

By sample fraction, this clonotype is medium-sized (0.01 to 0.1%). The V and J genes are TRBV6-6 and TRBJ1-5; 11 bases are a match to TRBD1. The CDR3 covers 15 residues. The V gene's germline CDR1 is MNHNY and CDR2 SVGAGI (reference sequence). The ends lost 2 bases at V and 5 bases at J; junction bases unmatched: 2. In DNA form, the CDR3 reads TGTGCCAGCAGTTACAGGGACAGGGGGGATCAGCCCCAGCATTTT. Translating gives CASSYRDRGDQPQHF.

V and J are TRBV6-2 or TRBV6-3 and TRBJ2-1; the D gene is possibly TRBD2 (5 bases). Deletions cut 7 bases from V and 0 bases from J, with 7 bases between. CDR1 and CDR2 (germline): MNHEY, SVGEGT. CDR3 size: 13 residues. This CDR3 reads CASTRGSYNEQFF. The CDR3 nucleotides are TGTGCCAGCACTCGGGGCTCCTACAATGAGCAGTTCTTC.